The 9 T cell receptor beta chains below all came from one sample that was sequenced in a study of cytomegalovirus exposure and HLA in healthy donors. PCR involved 60 Vbeta and 13 Jbeta primers. Profiling relied on immunoSEQ multiplex PCR, and the TCRdb table lists in-frame clones only, not all of them. The sample lists tens of thousands of clones; around 82% were seen once. Sequenced material: PBMCs. These TCRs come from a man aged 55 to 70 in good health and CMV-seronegative.

The CDR3 loop is CASSFAGGAWDEQFF. Written as DNA, the CDR3 is TGTGCCAGCAGCTTCGCCGGGGGGGCCTGGGATGAGCAGTTCTTC. J is TRBJ2-1 and V is TRBV7-9, with TRBD2 matching over 8 bases. CDR1 SEHNR and CDR2 FQNEAQ come from the germline V gene (reference sequence). This CDR3 is built from 15 residues. The V and J ends lost 3 bases and 8 bases, in that order; junction bases with no gene match: 9.

This clone was recorded only once. V is TRBV5-1 and J is TRBJ2-7; no clear D. The length of the CDR3 is 12 residues. V lost 2 bases and J 5 bases, leaving 8 bases between the germline ends. The germline gives CDR1 SGHRS, CDR2 YFSETQ. Here the CDR3 reads CASSFSPNEQYF. CDR3 nucleotide sequence: TGCGCCAGCAGCTTTTCGCCTAACGAGCAGTACTTC.

This clone was observed a handful of times. The chain combines TRBV6-6 with TRBJ2-7; 7 bases match TRBD2. The CDR3 runs 15 residues. Germline-derived CDR1 and CDR2 are MNHNY and SVGAGI (reference sequence). With 7 bases clipped from V and 4 bases from J, the junction kept 13 bases outside the gene matches. For the CDR3, the DNA is TGTGCCAGCACCACGGGGAGGGGAGAAGGATACGAGCAGTACTTC. Translated, it gives CASTTGRGEGYEQYF.

This chain connects TRBV5-3 to TRBJ2-7, with 9 bases that match TRBD2. TRBV5-3 is an open reading frame whose function is uncertain. The CDR3 totals 16 residues. After removal of 6 bases from V and 3 bases from J, the junction contained 13 bases not matched to a gene. The CDR3 region has the DNA TGTGCCAGAACTCTCAAAGGGACTAGCTTAATCTACGAGCAGTACTTC. Translated: CARTLKGTSLIYEQYF.

This sequence joins TRBV7-3 and TRBJ2-1; 8 nucleotides align to TRBD2. Looked up from germline, CDR1 is SGHTA and CDR2 is FQGTGA. The J segment lost 6 bases and the V segment lost 5 bases, leaving 9 bases of the junction unmatched. The CDR3 has 15 residues. The CDR3, as DNA: TGTGCCAGCAGCCCCATAGCGGGATTTAGCAATGAGCAGTTCTTC. Protein sequence: CASSPIAGFSNEQFF.

The J gene is TRBJ2-7, the V gene TRBV29-1; the match to TRBD2 covers 9 bases. The J segment lost 1 base and the V segment lost 7 bases, leaving 5 bases of the junction unmatched. The CDR3 has 13 amino acids. CDR1 and CDR2 from the germline V gene are SQVTM and ANQGSEA. The DNA of the CDR3 is TGCAGCGCACGGACTAGCGAATCCTACGAGCAGTACTTC. Amino acids: CSARTSESYEQYF.

Points on this clone: An end of the junction does not agree with germline; a read error may underlie this. This sequence joins TRBV7-8 and TRBJ2-6, with D possibly being TRBD2 (7 bases). Germline V gene lookup returns CDR1 SGHVS and CDR2 FQNEAQ. CDR3 length equals 16 residues. CDR3 loop: CASSFGGALGANALTF. In nucleotides, the CDR3 is TGTGCCAGCAGCTTTGGGGGGGCGCTTGGGGCCAACGCCCTGACTTTC.

The rearrangement uses TRBV7-9 and TRBJ1-4; TRBD1 matches at 8 bases. Germline trimming cut 2 bases from V and 8 bases from J; bases unmatched to any gene: 19. Germline lookup yields CDR1 SEHNR and CDR2 FQNEAQ (reference sequence). This CDR3 comprises 19 residues. CDR3 in DNA: TGTGCCAGCAGCTTATCTATCGGCGGGCGACAGGGGAATAAGGAAAAACTGTTTTTT. Its translation: CASSLSIGGRQGNKEKLFF.

On this clone: One end of the junction varies from germline; a read error may be responsible. V gene TRBV5-1 combines with J gene TRBJ2-2; the match to TRBD1 covers 12 bases. This CDR3 comprises 15 residues. The germline V gene has CDR1 SGHRS and CDR2 YFSETQ. The CDR3 DNA reads as TGCCCCAGCAGCTTGGGACAGGGGGCTTCCGGGGAGCTGTTTTTT. It yields the protein CPSSLGQGASGELFF. Full variable domain (remainder filled in from reference TRBV5-1 and TRBJ2-2): KAGVTQTPRYLIKTRGQQVTLSCSPISGHRSVSWYQQTPGQGLQFLFEYFSETQRNKGNFPGRFSGRQFSNSRSEMNVSTLELGDSALYLCPSSLGQGASGELFFGEGSRLTVL.